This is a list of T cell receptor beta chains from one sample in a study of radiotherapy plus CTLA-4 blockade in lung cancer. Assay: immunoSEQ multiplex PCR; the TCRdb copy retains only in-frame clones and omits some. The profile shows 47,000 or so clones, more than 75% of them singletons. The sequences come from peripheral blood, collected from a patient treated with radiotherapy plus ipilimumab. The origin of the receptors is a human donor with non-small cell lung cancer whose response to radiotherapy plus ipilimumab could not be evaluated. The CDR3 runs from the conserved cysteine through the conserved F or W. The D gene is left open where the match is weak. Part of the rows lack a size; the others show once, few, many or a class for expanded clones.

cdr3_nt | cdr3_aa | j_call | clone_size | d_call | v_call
TGTGCCAGCAGTTACCCTCTCGGGGGAGAGAACACTGAAGCTTTCTTT | CASSYPLGGENTEAFF | TRBJ1-1 | few | . | TRBV6-6
TGTGCCAGTAGTATTCGGGGGGGAAACACTGAAGCTTTCTTT | CASSIRGGNTEAFF | TRBJ1-1 | . | . | TRBV19
TGTGCCAGCAGCTTAGTAGTCCGGGACAGGGGGACCTACGAGCAGTACTTC | CASSLVVRDRGTYEQYF | TRBJ2-7 | . | TRBD1 | TRBV7-6
TGTGCCAGCAGTTCCCCCTCGATTTTTAGTAGCATGAACACTGAAGCTTTCTTT | CASSSPSIFSSMNTEAFF | TRBJ1-1 | . | . | TRBV28
TGTGCCAGCACTGCACAGGAGCGGGTGGAGCTGTTTTTT | CASTAQERVELFF | TRBJ2-2 | . | . | TRBV2
TGTGCCAGCAGCTTAGGGACCAGGGGTGAGACCCAGTACTTC | CASSLGTRGETQYF | TRBJ2-5 | . | . | TRBV7-2
TGTGCCAGCAGTTATGGCACTAAAGAATATGGCTACACCTTC | CASSYGTKEYGYTF | TRBJ1-2 | . | . | TRBV6-5
TGTGCCAGCACCCTTGCCTCGAGCACAGGCTATGGCTACACCTTC | CASTLASSTGYGYTF | TRBJ1-2 | . | . | TRBV28
TGTGCCTGGAGTTACTCGAGTTTCTCCTACGAGCAGTACTTC | CAWSYSSFSYEQYF | TRBJ2-7 | . | . | TRBV30
TGTGCCAGCAGTCTTCTAGGACAGGGGTCCTACGAGCAGTACTTC | CASSLLGQGSYEQYF | TRBJ2-7 | . | TRBD1 | TRBV28
TGTGCCAGCAGTGAAGCGCCCAGTGTCAGGGGAGGGGATGAAAAACTGTTTTTT | CASSEAPSVRGGDEKLFF | TRBJ1-4 | . | . | TRBV6-1
TGTGCCAGCAGCTTAGGTTTTCGGGGATCGGGCAATGAGCAGTTCTTC | CASSLGFRGSGNEQFF | TRBJ2-1 | . | . | TRBV7-2
TGTGCCAGCTCACCACCGTTAGGGACAGGGGGCCGGAGCGAGCAGTACTTC | CASSPPLGTGGRSEQYF | TRBJ2-7 | . | TRBD1 | TRBV18
TGTGCCAGCATTGAGAGGGCGGGGGGTGAAAAACTGTTTTTT | CASIERAGGEKLFF | TRBJ1-4 | once | . | TRBV28
TGTGCCAGCAGTGTACAGGGGAACTATGGCTACACCTTC | CASSVQGNYGYTF | TRBJ1-2 | . | TRBD1 | TRBV27
TGTGCCAGCAGTTTTAATCCTGCGGAGGCCAAAAACATTCAGTACTTC | CASSFNPAEAKNIQYF | TRBJ2-4 | . | . | TRBV28
TGCGCCAGCAGCTATACAGGGGGCGAAAATCAGCCCCAGCATTTT | CASSYTGGENQPQHF | TRBJ1-5 | . | TRBD1 | TRBV5-1
TGCAGCGTGAGAGGAGGAGTGCCTACCTACAATGAGCAGTTCTTC | CSVRGGVPTYNEQFF | TRBJ2-1 | . | . | TRBV29-1
TGTGCCAGCAGTAGGGGACAGACTTCTAATGAAAAACTGTTTTTT | CASSRGQTSNEKLFF | TRBJ1-4 | . | TRBD1 | TRBV28
TGCGCCAGCAGCCAAGGGAGACAGGGGTCGTACGAGCAGTACTTC | CASSQGRQGSYEQYF | TRBJ2-7 | . | TRBD1 | TRBV4-3
TGTGCCAGCAGCCCCGGGGACAGTCCCTCCTACGAGCAGTACTTC | CASSPGDSPSYEQYF | TRBJ2-7 | . | TRBD1 | TRBV11-3
TGCGCCAGCAGCCGTTTTGGACAGGGGACCGGGGAGCTGTTTTTT | CASSRFGQGTGELFF | TRBJ2-2 | . | TRBD1 | TRBV4-1